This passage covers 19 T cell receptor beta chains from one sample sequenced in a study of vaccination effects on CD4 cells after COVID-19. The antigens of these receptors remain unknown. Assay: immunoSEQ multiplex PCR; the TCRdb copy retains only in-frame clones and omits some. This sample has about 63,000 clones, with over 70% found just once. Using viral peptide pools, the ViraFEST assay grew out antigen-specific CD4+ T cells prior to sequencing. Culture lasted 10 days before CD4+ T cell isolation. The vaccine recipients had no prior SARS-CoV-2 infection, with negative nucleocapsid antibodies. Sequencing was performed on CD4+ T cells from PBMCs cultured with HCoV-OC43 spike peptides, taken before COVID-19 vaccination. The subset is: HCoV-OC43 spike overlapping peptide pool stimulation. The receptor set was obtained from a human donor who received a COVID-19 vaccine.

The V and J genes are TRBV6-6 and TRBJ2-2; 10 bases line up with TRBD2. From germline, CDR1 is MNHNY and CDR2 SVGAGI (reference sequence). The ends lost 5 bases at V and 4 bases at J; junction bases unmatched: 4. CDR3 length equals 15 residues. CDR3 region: CASSGGLALTGELFF. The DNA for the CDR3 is TGTGCCAGCAGTGGGGGACTAGCGCTCACCGGGGAGCTGTTTTTT.

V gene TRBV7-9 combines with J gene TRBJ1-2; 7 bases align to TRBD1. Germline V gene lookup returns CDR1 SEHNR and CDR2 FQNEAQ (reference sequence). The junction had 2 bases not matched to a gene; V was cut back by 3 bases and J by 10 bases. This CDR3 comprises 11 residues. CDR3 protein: CASSFTGAYTF. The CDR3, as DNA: TGTGCCAGCAGCTTCACAGGGGCCTACACCTTC.

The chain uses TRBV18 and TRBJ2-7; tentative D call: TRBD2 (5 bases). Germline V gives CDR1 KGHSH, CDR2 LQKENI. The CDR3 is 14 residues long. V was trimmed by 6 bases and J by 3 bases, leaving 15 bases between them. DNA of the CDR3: TGTGCCAGCTCCCGTACGTCCGGGAACTACGAGCAGTACGTC. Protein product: CASSRTSGNYEQYV.

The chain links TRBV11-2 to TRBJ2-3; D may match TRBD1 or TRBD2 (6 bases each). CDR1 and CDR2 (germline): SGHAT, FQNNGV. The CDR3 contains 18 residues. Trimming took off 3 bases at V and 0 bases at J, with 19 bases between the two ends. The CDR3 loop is CASSLGRGRGASTDTQYF. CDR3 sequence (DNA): TGTGCCAGCAGCTTGGGCCGGGGTAGGGGGGCTAGCACAGATACGCAGTATTTT. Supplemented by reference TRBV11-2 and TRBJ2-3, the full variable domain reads EAGVAQSPRYKIIEKRQSVAFWCNPISGHATLYWYQQILGQGPKLLIQFQNNGVVDDSQLPKDRFSAERLKGVDSTLKIQPAKLEDSAVYLCASSLGRGRGASTDTQYFGPGTRLTVL.

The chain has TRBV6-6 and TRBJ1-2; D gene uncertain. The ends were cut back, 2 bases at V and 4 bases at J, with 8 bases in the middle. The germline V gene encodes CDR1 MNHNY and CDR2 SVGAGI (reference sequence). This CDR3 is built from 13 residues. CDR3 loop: CASSYRGVYGYTF. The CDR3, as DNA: TGTGCCAGCAGTTACCGCGGGGTCTATGGCTACACCTTC.

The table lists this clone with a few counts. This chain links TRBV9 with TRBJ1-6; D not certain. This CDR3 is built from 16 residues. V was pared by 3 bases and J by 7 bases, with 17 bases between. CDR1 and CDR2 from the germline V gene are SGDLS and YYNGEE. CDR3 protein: CASSEMNTRSNSPLHF. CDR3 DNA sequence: TGTGCCAGCAGCGAGATGAACACCCGATCAAATTCACCCCTCCACTTT.

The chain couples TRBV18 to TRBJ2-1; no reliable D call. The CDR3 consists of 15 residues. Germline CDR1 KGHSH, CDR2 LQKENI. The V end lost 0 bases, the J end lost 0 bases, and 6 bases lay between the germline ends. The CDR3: CASSPPGFSYNEQFF. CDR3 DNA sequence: TGTGCCAGCTCACCACCGGGTTTCTCCTACAATGAGCAGTTCTTC.

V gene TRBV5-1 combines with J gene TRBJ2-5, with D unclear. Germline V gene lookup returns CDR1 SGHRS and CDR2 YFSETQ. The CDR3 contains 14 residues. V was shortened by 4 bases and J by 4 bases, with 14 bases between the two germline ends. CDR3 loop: CASSPDLNRETQYF. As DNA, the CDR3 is TGCGCCAGCAGCCCGGACCTAAATCGAGAGACCCAGTACTTC.

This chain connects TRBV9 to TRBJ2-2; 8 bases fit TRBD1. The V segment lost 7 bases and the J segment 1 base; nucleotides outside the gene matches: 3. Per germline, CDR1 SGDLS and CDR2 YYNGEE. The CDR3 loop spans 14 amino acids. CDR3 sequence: CASAGQGNTGELFF. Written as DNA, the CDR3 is TGTGCCAGCGCCGGACAGGGGAACACCGGGGAGCTGTTTTTT. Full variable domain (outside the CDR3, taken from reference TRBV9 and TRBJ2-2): DSGVTQTPKHLITATGQRVTLRCSPRSGDLSVYWYQQSLDQGLQFLIQYYNGEERAKGNILERFSAQQFPDLHSELNLSSLELGDSALYFCASAGQGNTGELFFGEGSRLTVL.

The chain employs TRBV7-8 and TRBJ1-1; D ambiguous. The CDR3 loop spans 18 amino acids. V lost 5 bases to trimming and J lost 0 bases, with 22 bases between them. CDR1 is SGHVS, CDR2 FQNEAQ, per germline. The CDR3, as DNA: TGTGCCAGCAGCGTGGGGAACCACTATGGGGATATGAACACTGAAGCTTTCTTT. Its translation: CASSVGNHYGDMNTEAFF.

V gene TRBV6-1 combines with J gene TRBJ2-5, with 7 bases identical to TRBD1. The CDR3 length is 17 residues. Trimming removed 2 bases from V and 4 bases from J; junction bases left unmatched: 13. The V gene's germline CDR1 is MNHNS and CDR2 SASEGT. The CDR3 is CASSEYRGTVFPETQYF. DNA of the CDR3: TGTGCCAGCAGTGAATATCGAGGGACAGTGTTCCCAGAGACCCAGTACTTC.

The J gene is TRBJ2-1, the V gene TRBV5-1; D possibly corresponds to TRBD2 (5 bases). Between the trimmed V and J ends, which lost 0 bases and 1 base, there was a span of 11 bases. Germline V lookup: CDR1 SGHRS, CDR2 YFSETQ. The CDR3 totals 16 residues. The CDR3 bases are TGCGCCAGCAGCTTGGCGGGGTGGATTTCCTACAATGAGCAGTTCTTC. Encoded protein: CASSLAGWISYNEQFF. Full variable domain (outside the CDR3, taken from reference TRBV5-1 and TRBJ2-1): KAGVTQTPRYLIKTRGQQVTLSCSPISGHRSVSWYQQTPGQGLQFLFEYFSETQRNKGNFPGRFSGRQFSNSRSEMNVSTLELGDSALYLCASSLAGWISYNEQFFGPGTRLTVL.

For the CDR3, the DNA is TGTGCCACCAGCAGGGACACCGGGGAGCTGTTTTTT. Protein product: CATSRDTGELFF. This chain joins TRBV15 and TRBJ2-2, with D uncertain. This CDR3 comprises 12 residues. Per germline, CDR1 LNHNV and CDR2 YYDKDF (reference sequence). V was clipped by 3 bases and J by 3 bases, with 2 bases between them.

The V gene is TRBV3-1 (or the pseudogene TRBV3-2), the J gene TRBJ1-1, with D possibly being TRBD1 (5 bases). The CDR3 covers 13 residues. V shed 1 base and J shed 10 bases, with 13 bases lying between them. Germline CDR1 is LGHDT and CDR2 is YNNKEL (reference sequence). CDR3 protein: CASSQGRGIAAFF. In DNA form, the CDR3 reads TGTGCCAGCAGCCAAGGTCGGGGCATAGCAGCTTTCTTT.

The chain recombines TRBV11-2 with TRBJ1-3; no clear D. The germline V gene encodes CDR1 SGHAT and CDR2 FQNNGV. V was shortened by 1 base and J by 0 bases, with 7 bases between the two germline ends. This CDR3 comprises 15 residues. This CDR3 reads CASSLVYTSGNTIYF. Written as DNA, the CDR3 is TGTGCCAGCAGCTTAGTTTACACCTCTGGAAACACCATATATTTT.

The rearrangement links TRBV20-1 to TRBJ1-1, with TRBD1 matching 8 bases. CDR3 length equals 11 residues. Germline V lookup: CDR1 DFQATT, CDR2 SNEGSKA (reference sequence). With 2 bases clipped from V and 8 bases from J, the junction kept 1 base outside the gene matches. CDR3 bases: TGCAGTGCTAGATGGGACAGGGAAGCTTTCTTT. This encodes CSARWDREAFF.

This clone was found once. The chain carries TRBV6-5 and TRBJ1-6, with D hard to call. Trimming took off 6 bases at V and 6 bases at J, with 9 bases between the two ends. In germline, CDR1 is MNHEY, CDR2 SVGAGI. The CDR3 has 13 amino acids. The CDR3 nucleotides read TGTGCCAGCAGGATCAGCCTTAATTCACCCCTCCACTTT. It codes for CASRISLNSPLHF.

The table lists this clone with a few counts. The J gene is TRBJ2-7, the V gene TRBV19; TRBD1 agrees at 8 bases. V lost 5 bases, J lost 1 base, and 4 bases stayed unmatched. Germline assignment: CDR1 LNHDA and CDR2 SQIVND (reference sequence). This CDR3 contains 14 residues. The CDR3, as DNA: TGTGCCAGTAGTGTCCGACAGGGGTCCTACGAGCAGTACGTC. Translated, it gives CASSVRQGSYEQYV.

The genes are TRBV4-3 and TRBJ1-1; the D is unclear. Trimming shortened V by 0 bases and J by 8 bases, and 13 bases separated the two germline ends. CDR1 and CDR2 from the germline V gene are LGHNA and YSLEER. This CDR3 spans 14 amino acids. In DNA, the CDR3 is TGCGCCAGCAGCCAAGAAGCCAGAGGACGGGAAGCTTTCTTT. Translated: CASSQEARGREAFF.